Listed here are 9 T cell receptor beta chains from one sample, sequenced in a study of blood T cell repertoires in COVID-19. Measured with immunoSEQ multiplex PCR; TCRdb has only the in-frame clones, and not every one. Here the sample spans about 220,000 clones, around four fifths being singletons. The sequencing input was peripheral blood. The receptors shown here come from a man aged 25 to 40 with active or convalescent COVID-19.

The chain couples TRBV7-6 to TRBJ2-7; the D gene is possibly TRBD2 (5 bases). CDR3 length: 15 amino acids. Trimming took 6 bases from V and 6 from J, leaving 21 bases between them. Germline assignment: CDR1 SGHVS and CDR2 FNYEAQ. The CDR3 DNA sequence: TGTGCCAGCAGTTTACACCCCCCGGGAAGTTCCGAGCAGTACTTC. Translated: CASSLHPPGSSEQYF.

Note on this clone: Sequence at one end of the junction differs from germline and may be a read error. This chain connects TRBV20-1 to TRBJ1-1; D ambiguous. Per germline, CDR1 DFQATT and CDR2 SNEGSKA (reference sequence). The CDR3 sequence is 11 residues long. The CDR3 region has the DNA TGTGGAGGGATCGTAAACACTGAAGCTTTCTTT. Translation: CGGIVNTEAFF.

The rearrangement uses TRBV9 and TRBJ1-4; 8 bases agree with TRBD1. The CDR3 runs to 15 residues. Trimming cost V 3 bases and J 7 bases; bases outside gene matches: 8. From germline, CDR1 is SGDLS and CDR2 YYNGEE. The CDR3 coding sequence is TGTGCCAGCAGCGCCGACAGGGGAGCAGGTGAAAAACTGTTTTTT. Encoded protein: CASSADRGAGEKLFF.

The V call is TRBV6-6, the J call TRBJ1-5, with D possibly TRBD1 on 6 matching bases. Germline loops: CDR1 MNHNY, CDR2 SVGAGI (reference sequence). V lost 5 bases and J 4 bases, leaving 15 bases between the germline ends. The CDR3 contains 15 residues. The chain's CDR3 is CASSQLTGENQPQHF. The CDR3 DNA is TGTGCCAGCAGTCAGTTGACAGGTGAAAATCAGCCCCAGCATTTT.

The rearrangement links TRBV6-1 to TRBJ1-2; D is possibly TRBD1 (5 bases). The germline V gene has CDR1 MNHNS and CDR2 SASEGT. V gave up 6 bases and J gave up 0 bases, with 14 bases separating them. This CDR3 has 15 amino acids. Here the CDR3 reads CASSRRQPSNYGYTF. The CDR3, as DNA: TGTGCCAGCAGCCGACGACAGCCCTCTAACTATGGCTACACCTTC.

This chain uses TRBV5-1 with TRBJ1-1, with D maybe TRBD1 (5 bases). V lost 7 bases and J lost 6, with 13 bases in between. The CDR3 totals 12 residues. The germline V gene has CDR1 SGHRS and CDR2 YFSETQ. The CDR3 region is CASPGGKAEAFF. The DNA for the CDR3 is TGCGCCAGCCCCGGGGGGAAAGCTGAAGCTTTCTTT.

V is TRBV7-3 and J is TRBJ1-2, with TRBD1 matching 7 bases. From germline, CDR1 is SGHTA and CDR2 FQGTGA. The V and J ends lost 5 bases and 4 bases, in that order; junction bases with no gene match: 4. This CDR3 contains 13 residues. As DNA, the CDR3 is TGTGCCAGCAGCCCAGGGGGAGGCTATGGCTACACCTTC. Translation: CASSPGGGYGYTF.

This rearrangement joins TRBV19 to TRBJ2-1; TRBD2 is a possible D gene (5 bases). Germline V gene sequence: CDR1 LNHDA, CDR2 SQIVND (reference sequence). The CDR3 loop spans 15 amino acids. The V end was cut by 4 bases, the J end by 2 bases, with 12 bases between. The CDR3 DNA reads TGTGCCAGTAGTACCATAACGGGGACCTACAATGAGCAGTTCTTC. Its protein is CASSTITGTYNEQFF.

This rearrangement joins TRBV30 to TRBJ2-3; D is possibly TRBD2 (6 bases). Per germline, CDR1 GTSNPN and CDR2 SVGIG (reference sequence). This CDR3 comprises 15 residues. V was shortened by 3 bases and J by 1 base, with 14 bases between the two germline ends. In DNA, the CDR3 is TGTGCCTGGAGCACGGGAGACGGAGGCACAGATACGCAGTATTTT. Its protein product is CAWSTGDGGTDTQYF.